This record looks at one T cell receptor beta chain sequence and its context. These data come from a study of T-cell reconstitution after alpha-beta-depleted transplantation in children. Preparation of the TCRbeta library involved a method that used unique molecular identifiers. TCRdb reprocessed the PCR reads via MiXCR and lists one record per CDR3 protein. The repertoire has around 500,000 distinct CDR3 sequences, about 21% of them found once; the top ten carry 13% to 15%. V lost 4 bases and J 5 bases, leaving 17 bases between the germline ends. Germline CDR1 reads DFQATT; CDR2 reads SNEGSKA (reference sequence). This CDR3 comprises 15 residues.

The sequencing here drew on PBMCs, mostly from graft donor cells, taken 360 days after TCRalphabeta/CD19-depleted stem cell transplant. The chain recombines TRBV20-1 with TRBJ2-2, with D perhaps TRBD2 (6 bases). This receptor was taken from a boy younger than two who had a stem cell transplant for acute myeloid leukemia, so the T cells may come from the graft donor. CDR3 sequence reads: CSAIGTARGTGELFF. The CDR3 coding sequence is TGCAGTGCTATCGGGACTGCCCGAGGTACCGGGGAGCTGTTTTTT.